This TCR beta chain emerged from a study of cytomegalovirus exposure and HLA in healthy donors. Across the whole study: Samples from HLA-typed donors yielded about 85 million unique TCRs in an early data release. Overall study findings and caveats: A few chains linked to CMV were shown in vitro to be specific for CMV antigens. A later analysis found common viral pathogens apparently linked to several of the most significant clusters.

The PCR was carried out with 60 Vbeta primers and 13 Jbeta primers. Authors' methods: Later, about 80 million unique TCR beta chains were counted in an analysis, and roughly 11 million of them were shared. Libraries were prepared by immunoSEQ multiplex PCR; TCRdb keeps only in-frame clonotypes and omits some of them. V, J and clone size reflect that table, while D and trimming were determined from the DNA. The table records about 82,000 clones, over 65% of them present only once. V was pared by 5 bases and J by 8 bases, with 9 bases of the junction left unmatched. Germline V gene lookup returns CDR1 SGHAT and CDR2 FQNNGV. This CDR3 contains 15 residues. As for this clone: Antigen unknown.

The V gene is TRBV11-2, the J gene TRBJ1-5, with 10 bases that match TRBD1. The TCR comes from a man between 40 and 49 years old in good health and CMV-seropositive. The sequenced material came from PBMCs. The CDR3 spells CASSPRQGALKPQHF. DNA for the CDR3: TGTGCCAGCAGCCCCAGACAGGGGGCTTTGAAGCCCCAGCATTTT.